This T cell receptor beta chain was captured in a study of monozygotic twins with inflammatory bowel disease. Points from the study as a whole: Telling different T cell subtypes apart from each other was not possible. Nothing supported a single strong signal or clonotype that was associated with IBD.

Each CDR3 protein gets one entry in TCRdb, which reprocessed the 5' RACE reads and gives no DNA. The sample has about 210,000 distinct CDR3 sequences. Concerning this clonotype: Its antigen is not identified.

Germline lookup yields CDR1 SEHNR and CDR2 FQNEAQ (reference sequence). The CDR3 extends over 16 amino acids. The rearrangement uses TRBV7-9 and TRBJ2-4. The sample taken for sequencing was blood. This clonotype was obtained from a human donor with ulcerative colitis or Crohn's disease, or a healthy co-twin of an affected twin (not recorded which). The CDR3 protein is CASSPTEPLTKNIQYF. Together with reference TRBV7-9 and TRBJ2-4, the CDR3 gives the full variable domain: DTGVSQNPRHKITKRGQNVTFRCDPISEHNRLYWYRQTLGQGPEFLTYFQNEAQLEKSRLLSDRFSAERPKGSFSTLEIQRTEQGDSAMYLCASSPTEPLTKNIQYFGAGTRLSVL.